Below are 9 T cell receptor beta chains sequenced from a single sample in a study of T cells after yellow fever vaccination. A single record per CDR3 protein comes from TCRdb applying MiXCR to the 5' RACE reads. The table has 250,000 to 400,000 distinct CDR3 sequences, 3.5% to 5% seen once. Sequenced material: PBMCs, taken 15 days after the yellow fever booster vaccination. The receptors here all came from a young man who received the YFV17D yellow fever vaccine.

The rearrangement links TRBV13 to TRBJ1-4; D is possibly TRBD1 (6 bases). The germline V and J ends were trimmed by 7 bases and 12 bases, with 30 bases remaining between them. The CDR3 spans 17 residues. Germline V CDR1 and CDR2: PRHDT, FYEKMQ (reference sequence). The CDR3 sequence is CASTLRGAAGALRELFF. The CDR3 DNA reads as TGTGCCAGCACCCTGAGGGGGGCGGCAGGGGCGTTGAGGGAACTGTTTTTT. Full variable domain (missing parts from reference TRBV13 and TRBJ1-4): AAGVIQSPRHLIKEKRETATLKCYPIPRHDTVYWYQQGPGQDPQFLISFYEKMQSDKGSIPDRFSAQQFSDYHSELNMSSLELGDSALYFCASTLRGAAGALRELFFGSGTQLSVL.

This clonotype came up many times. The DNA of the CDR3 is TGCAGCGTCGAGTACCGGGACAGGAACACTGAAGCTTTCTTT. This codes for CSVEYRDRNTEAFF. This chain connects TRBV29-1 to TRBJ1-1; 7 nucleotides line up with TRBD1. Germline CDR1 and CDR2: SQVTM and ANQGSEA. The CDR3 is 14 amino acids. The ends lost 6 bases at V and 1 base at J; junction bases unmatched: 8.

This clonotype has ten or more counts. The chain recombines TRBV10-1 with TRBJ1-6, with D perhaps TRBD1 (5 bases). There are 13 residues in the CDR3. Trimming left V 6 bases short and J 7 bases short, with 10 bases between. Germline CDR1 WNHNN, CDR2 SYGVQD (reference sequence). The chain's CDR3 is CASRLGENSPLHF. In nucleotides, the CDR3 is TGCGCCAGCAGGTTAGGGGAAAATTCACCCCTCCACTTT.

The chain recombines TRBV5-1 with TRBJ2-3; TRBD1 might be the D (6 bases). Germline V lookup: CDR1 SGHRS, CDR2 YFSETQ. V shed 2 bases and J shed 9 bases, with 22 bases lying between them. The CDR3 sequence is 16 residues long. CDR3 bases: TGCGCCAGCAGCTTAATAGGGCCCGTGGGGGCAAGAACGCAGTATTTT. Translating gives CASSLIGPVGARTQYF.

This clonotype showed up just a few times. The CDR3 reads CATSPTGTDYGYTF. CDR3 nucleotide sequence: TGTGCCACCAGCCCGACCGGGACGGATTATGGCTACACCTTC. The chain is built from TRBV24-1 and TRBJ1-2, with D tentatively TRBD1 (5 bases). Germline CDR1 and CDR2: KGHDR and SFDVKD. Trimming removed 7 bases from V and 5 bases from J, with 16 bases in between. The CDR3 sequence is 14 residues long.

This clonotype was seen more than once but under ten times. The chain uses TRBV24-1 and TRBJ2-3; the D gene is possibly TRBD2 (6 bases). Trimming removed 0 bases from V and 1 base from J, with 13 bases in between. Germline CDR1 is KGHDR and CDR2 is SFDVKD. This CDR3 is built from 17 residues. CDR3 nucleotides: TGTGCCACCAGTGATTTGGGGGGGTACGGTGGCACAGATACGCAGTATTTT. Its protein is CATSDLGGYGGTDTQYF.

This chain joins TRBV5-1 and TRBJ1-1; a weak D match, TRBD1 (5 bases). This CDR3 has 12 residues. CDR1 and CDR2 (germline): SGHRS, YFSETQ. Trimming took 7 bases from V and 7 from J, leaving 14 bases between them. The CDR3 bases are TGCGCCAGCGGGGGGGGGTTGGGTGAAGCTTTCTTT. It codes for CASGGGLGEAFF.

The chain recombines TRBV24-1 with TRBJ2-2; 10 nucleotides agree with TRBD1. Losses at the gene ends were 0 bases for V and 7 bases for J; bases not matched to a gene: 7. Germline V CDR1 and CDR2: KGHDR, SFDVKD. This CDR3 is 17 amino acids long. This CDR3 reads CATSDLGTGVLHGELFF. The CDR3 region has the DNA TGTGCCACCAGTGATTTGGGGACAGGGGTTTTGCACGGGGAGCTGTTTTTT.

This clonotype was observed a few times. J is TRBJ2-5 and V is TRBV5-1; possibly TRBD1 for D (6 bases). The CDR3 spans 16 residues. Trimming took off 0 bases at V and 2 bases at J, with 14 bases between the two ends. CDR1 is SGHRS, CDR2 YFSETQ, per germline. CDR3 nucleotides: TGCGCCAGCAGCTTGGCCGAGGGGGAGATGCAAGAGACCCAGTACTTC. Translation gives CASSLAEGEMQETQYF.